Presented here are 23 T cell receptor beta chains from one specimen sequenced in a study of cytomegalovirus exposure and HLA in healthy donors. PCR used 60 Vbeta primers and 13 Jbeta primers. Data came from immunoSEQ multiplex PCR; TCRdb stores just in-frame clones and leaves some out. The data show some 99,000 clones, 80% to 85% seen once. Sequencing was performed on PBMCs. These receptors were collected from a woman in her twenties or thirties in good health and CMV-seronegative.

The chain uses TRBV11-2 and TRBJ1-1; D call uncertain. CDR3 length: 13 amino acids. Trimming pared 4 bases from V and 4 bases from J, leaving 10 bases between. From germline, CDR1 is SGHAT and CDR2 FQNNGV. The CDR3 spells CASSSFFSTEAFF. CDR3 sequence (DNA): TGTGCCAGCAGCTCCTTCTTTAGCACTGAAGCTTTCTTT.

The sample holds one count of this clone. The gene calls are TRBV30 and TRBJ2-2; TRBD2 is a possible D gene (6 bases). CDR3 length equals 15 residues. V lost 2 bases, J lost 4 bases, and 14 bases lay in between. CDR1 and CDR2 (germline): GTSNPN, SVGIG (reference sequence). CDR3 in amino acids: CAWSTGVLFTGELFF. The CDR3 nucleotides read TGTGCCTGGAGTACGGGAGTGCTATTCACCGGGGAGCTGTTTTTT.

The rearrangement joins TRBV5-4 to TRBJ2-1; TRBD1 is a possible D gene (5 bases). V lost 3 bases and J 12 bases, leaving 16 bases between the germline ends. This CDR3 is built from 13 residues. The V gene's germline CDR1 is SGHNT and CDR2 YYREEE (reference sequence). This CDR3 reads CASSSGIEQGQFF. CDR3 bases: TGTGCCAGCAGCTCAGGAATCGAGCAGGGGCAGTTCTTC. Supplemented by reference TRBV5-4 and TRBJ2-1, the full variable domain reads ETGVTQSPTHLIKTRGQQVTLRCSSQSGHNTVSWYQQALGQGPQFIFQYYREEENGRGNFPPRFSGLQFPNYSSELNVNALELDDSALYLCASSSGIEQGQFFGPGTRLTVL.

V is TRBV28 and J is TRBJ1-6; 8 nucleotides line up with TRBD1. The germline CDR1 and CDR2 sequences are MDHEN and SYDVKM. CDR3 length equals 17 residues. With 3 bases clipped from V and 5 bases from J, the junction kept 9 bases outside the gene matches. The chain's CDR3 is CASSLAGQAANNSPLHF. The CDR3 DNA sequence: TGTGCCAGCAGTTTGGCGGGACAGGCGGCGAATAATTCACCCCTCCACTTT. The full variable domain, with the rest looked up from reference TRBV28 and TRBJ1-6, is DVKVTQSSRYLVKRTGEKVFLECVQDMDHENMFWYRQDPGLGLRLIYFSYDVKMKEKGDIPEGYSVSREKKERFSLILESASTNQTSMYLCASSLAGQAANNSPLHFGNGTRLTVT.

The chain joins TRBV28 to TRBJ2-1, with 9 bases that match TRBD2. The V segment lost 4 bases and the J segment 1 base; nucleotides outside the gene matches: 5. Per the germline V gene, CDR1 is MDHEN and CDR2 is SYDVKM. The CDR3 consists of 16 residues. DNA of the CDR3: TGTGCCAGCAGTTGGGGCGCGGGAGGGTCCTACAATGAGCAGTTCTTC. The encoded protein is CASSWGAGGSYNEQFF. Using reference TRBV28 and TRBJ2-1 for the parts outside the CDR3, the full variable domain is DVKVTQSSRYLVKRTGEKVFLECVQDMDHENMFWYRQDPGLGLRLIYFSYDVKMKEKGDIPEGYSVSREKKERFSLILESASTNQTSMYLCASSWGAGGSYNEQFFGPGTRLTVL.

This clone has a handful of counts. The chain uses TRBV27 and TRBJ2-7, with D possibly matching TRBD2 (5 bases). The germline V gene has CDR1 MNHEY and CDR2 SMNVEV (reference sequence). This CDR3 has 17 residues. Trimming shortened V by 6 bases and J by 1 base, and 22 bases separated the two germline ends. The chain's CDR3 is CASRLRGQTTSSYEQYF. The CDR3 DNA sequence: TGTGCCAGCAGGCTGCGCGGGCAGACAACTTCTTCCTACGAGCAGTACTTC.

The CDR3 region has the DNA TGTGCCAGCTCACCACCACAGGGTTCAGGGCAGCCCCAGCATTTT. Translated: CASSPPQGSGQPQHF. The chain couples TRBV18 to TRBJ1-5; tentative D call: TRBD1 (6 bases). V was clipped by 0 bases and J by 7 bases, with 13 bases between them. This CDR3 region has 15 residues. Germline CDR1 reads KGHSH; CDR2 reads LQKENI. Complete variable domain (other parts from reference TRBV18 and TRBJ1-5): NAGVMQNPRHLVRRRGQEARLRCSPMKGHSHVYWYRQLPEEGLKFMVYLQKENIIDESGMPKERFSAEFPKEGPSILRIQQVVRGDSAAYFCASSPPQGSGQPQHFGDGTRLSIL.

This clone was seen only once. This chain links TRBV18 with TRBJ2-7, with TRBD2 identical over 10 bases. The V and J ends lost 1 base and 5 bases, in that order; junction bases with no gene match: 11. CDR3 size: 17 residues. CDR1 KGHSH and CDR2 LQKENI come from the germline V gene. CDR3 amino acids: CASSPLTLAGNVHEQYF. The CDR3 DNA follows: TGTGCCAGCTCACCACTTACACTAGCGGGAAACGTACACGAGCAGTACTTC.

The chain employs TRBV30 and TRBJ1-3; weak D call: TRBD1 (5 bases). The V gene lost 4 bases and the J gene lost 2 bases, with 9 bases spanning the gap. The CDR3 covers 13 residues. Germline-derived CDR1 and CDR2 are GTSNPN and SVGIG (reference sequence). The CDR3 here is CAWMGGAGNTIYF. The CDR3 nucleotides read TGTGCCTGGATGGGAGGGGCTGGAAACACCATATATTTT.

The V call is TRBV29-1, the J call TRBJ1-2, with 8 bases matching TRBD1. The CDR3 covers 13 residues. After removal of 8 bases from V and 6 bases from J, the junction contained 11 bases not matched to a gene. From germline, CDR1 is SQVTM and CDR2 ANQGSEA. This CDR3 reads CSTPGQGADGYTF. The DNA for the CDR3 is TGCAGCACACCTGGGCAGGGGGCGGATGGCTACACCTTC.

The rearrangement links TRBV7-2 to TRBJ2-7; D is possibly TRBD1 (6 bases). Germline CDR1 reads SGHTA; CDR2 reads FQGNSA. Trimming stripped 5 bases from V and 3 bases from J, with 17 bases between. The CDR3 is made up of 15 amino acids. CDR3 residues: CASSLSGGQSYEQYF. Written as DNA, the CDR3 is TGTGCCAGCAGCCTTTCCGGCGGACAGAGCTACGAGCAGTACTTC.

Regarding this clone: The junction differs from germline at one of its ends, possibly a read error. This chain connects TRBV10-3 to TRBJ2-1; D may be TRBD2 (6 bases). The CDR3 loop spans 15 amino acids. Germline-derived CDR1 and CDR2 are ENHRY and SYGVKD. DNA of the CDR3: TGTGCCATCAGTGTCGGGACTCAATCCTCCAATGAGCAGTTCTTC. Encoded protein: CAISVGTQSSNEQFF.

This clone occurred a few times. The gene calls are TRBV11-3 and TRBJ2-1, with a possible D match to TRBD2 (5 bases). The CDR3 has 14 amino acids. The germline gives CDR1 SGHNT, CDR2 YENEEA. The V end lost 2 bases, the J end lost 2 bases, and 7 bases lay between the germline ends. CDR3 nucleotide sequence: TGTGCCAGCAGCTTAACGGGAACCTACAATGAGCAGTTCTTC. This gives the protein CASSLTGTYNEQFF.

The V call is TRBV11-2, the J call TRBJ2-1; D may be TRBD2 (5 bases). Germline-derived CDR1 and CDR2 are SGHAT and FQNNGV. V was pared by 3 bases and J by 5 bases, with 14 bases between. There are 15 residues in the CDR3. The CDR3 loop is CASSFWSGNNNEQFF. The CDR3 DNA reads as TGTGCCAGCAGCTTCTGGAGCGGCAACAACAATGAGCAGTTCTTC.

The V and J genes are TRBV6-6 and TRBJ1-2; a possible D gene is TRBD1 (6 bases). This CDR3 is 14 amino acids long. V dropped 2 bases and J dropped 7 bases, with 14 bases sitting between them. The germline CDR1 and CDR2 sequences are MNHNY and SVGAGI (reference sequence). CDR3 DNA sequence: TGTGCCAGCAGTTACCGAACAGGGAATAGTGGCTACACCTTC. Residues: CASSYRTGNSGYTF.

The J gene is TRBJ1-3, the V gene TRBV5-4; the D gene is possibly TRBD1 (6 bases). V gave up 2 bases and J gave up 2 bases, with 14 bases separating them. The CDR3 spans 16 residues. Germline V CDR1 and CDR2: SGHNT, YYREEE (reference sequence). The CDR3 nucleotides are TGTGCCAGCAGCTTCGAGGACAGCCAACCTGGAAACACCATATATTTT. Translated: CASSFEDSQPGNTIYF.

The chain combines TRBV18 with TRBJ2-1, with D perhaps TRBD2 (6 bases). This CDR3 is 16 amino acids long. Germline CDR1 and CDR2: KGHSH and LQKENI. With 5 bases removed from V and 0 bases from J, the gap between germline ends came to 14 bases. CDR3 in DNA: TGTGCCAGCTCAAAAATAGCGGACTTCTCCTACAATGAGCAGTTCTTC. Its protein product is CASSKIADFSYNEQFF.

The chain uses TRBV5-6 and TRBJ2-1; 14 bases are a match to TRBD2. The trim removed 1 base at V and 9 bases at J, leaving 3 bases unmatched. This CDR3 has 15 residues. CDR1 and CDR2 from the germline V gene are SGHDT and YYEEEE. The CDR3 sequence is CASSLRLAGGSEQFF. The CDR3 nucleotides read TGTGCCAGCAGCTTGCGACTAGCGGGAGGGAGTGAGCAGTTCTTC.

The gene calls are TRBV25-1 and TRBJ2-1; 7 nucleotides agree with TRBD1. The length of the CDR3 is 15 residues. V was clipped by 4 bases and J by 4 bases; unmatched bases: 7. The V gene's germline CDR1 is MGHDK and CDR2 SYGVNS. The DNA of the CDR3 is TGTGCCAGCAGTGCGACCGGGGACAGTTACAATGAGCAGTTCTTC. Translated, it gives CASSATGDSYNEQFF.

This clone occurred once. The V call is TRBV27, the J call TRBJ2-1; 7 bases are a match to TRBD1. V was clipped by 2 bases and J by 4 bases; unmatched bases: 2. The length of the CDR3 is 14 residues. Germline CDR1 MNHEY, CDR2 SMNVEV (reference sequence). CDR3 sequence: CASSLMGQYNEQFF. The DNA for the CDR3 is TGTGCCAGCAGTTTAATGGGACAGTACAATGAGCAGTTCTTC.

The CDR3 coding sequence is TGCACCAGCAGCCAAGGAGGGCTAGCGGATACAGGGGGCGCGGAGGGTAGCAATCAGCCCCAGCATTTT. Translating it yields CTSSQGGLADTGGAEGSNQPQHF. The rearrangement uses TRBV1 and TRBJ1-5; the table names TRBD1, a call not compared with the DNA. TRBV1 is shown as a pseudogene. The CDR3 sequence is 23 residues long.

This clone came up a few times. The rearrangement uses TRBV19 and TRBJ2-2; no reliable D call. The germline V gene encodes CDR1 LNHDA and CDR2 SQIVND (reference sequence). This CDR3 is 14 amino acids long. V was trimmed by 0 bases and J by 3 bases, leaving 5 bases between them. CDR3 DNA sequence: TGTGCCAGTAGTATAGAAACAGACACCGGGGAGCTGTTTTTT. It codes for CASSIETDTGELFF.

V gene TRBV2 combines with J gene TRBJ2-7; 14 bases map to TRBD2. This CDR3 contains 14 residues. Per germline, CDR1 SNHLY and CDR2 FYNNEI. The V and J ends lost 6 bases and 3 bases, in that order; junction bases with no gene match: 1. CDR3 protein: CASSGLAGGYEQYF. In nucleotides, the CDR3 is TGTGCCAGCAGCGGACTAGCGGGAGGCTACGAGCAGTACTTC.